Included here is one T cell receptor (beta chain) sequence, with context. Antigen: not known. This record comes from a study of T cell responses to AZD1222 COVID-19 vaccine. Study-wide findings and caveats: Clonal diversity was possibly underestimated; the donors were predominantly white British and more often female. Repertoire sampling occurred only after the peak T cell response.

TCRdb's copy holds only in-frame clones and misses some; the assay was immunoSEQ multiplex PCR. The table includes about 86,000 clones, approximately 78% detected once. J gave up 7 bases and V 1 base, and 9 bases lay outside the gene matches. CDR3 size: 17 residues. The germline CDR1 and CDR2 sequences are LNHDA and SQIVND (reference sequence). This chain joins TRBV19 and TRBJ1-5; 11 nucleotides agree with TRBD1. The source is an adult in good health. The sequences come from peripheral blood, collected on day 0 of AZD1222 vaccination. The CDR3 nucleotides read TGTGCCAGTAGTATAGTCTCGGACAGGGGGCTACACCAGCCCCAGCATTTT. This gives the protein CASSIVSDRGLHQPQHF.